These 28 T cell receptor beta chains came from one sample sequenced in a study of blood T cell repertoires in COVID-19. Some clones are missing from TCRdb's copy, which holds only in-frame ones; the method was immunoSEQ multiplex PCR. The table includes around 200,000 clones, approximately 90% detected once. Material for sequencing was PBMCs or T cells enriched from blood (not recorded which). These receptors all stem from a woman aged 18 to 35 who had recovered from COVID-19.

The CDR3 nucleotides read TGTGCCAGTAGTACCAGGACAGGGAAGGGGAATCAGCCCCAGCATTTT. Translation: CASSTRTGKGNQPQHF. The chain has TRBV19 and TRBJ1-5; 8 positions agree with TRBD1. The germline CDR1 and CDR2 sequences are LNHDA and SQIVND (reference sequence). J lost 4 bases, V lost 4 bases, and 9 bases had no gene match. The CDR3 is 16 residues long.

The chain is built from TRBV27 and TRBJ2-1; the match to TRBD2 covers 13 bases. With V trimmed by 3 bases and J by 4 bases, 9 bases remained unmatched. CDR1 and CDR2 from the germline V gene are MNHEY and SMNVEV (reference sequence). The CDR3 consists of 18 residues. CDR3 loop: CASSFLGTSGIDYNEQFF. CDR3 DNA: TGTGCCAGCAGTTTCCTAGGGACTAGCGGGATAGATTACAATGAGCAGTTCTTC.

The gene calls are TRBV27 and TRBJ2-7, with 7 nucleotides matching TRBD2. CDR3 size: 13 residues. CDR1 is MNHEY and CDR2 is SMNVEV in the germline V gene (reference sequence). V lost 2 bases to trimming and J lost 7 bases; unmatched junction nucleotides: 5. CDR3 nucleotide sequence: TGTGCCAGCAGTTTAGACGGGAGGTGGGAGCAGTACTTC. Translation: CASSLDGRWEQYF.

The V and J genes are TRBV6-5 and TRBJ2-1; 8 bases are a match to TRBD2. Trimming removed 11 bases from V and 7 bases from J; junction bases left unmatched: 7. From germline, CDR1 is MNHEY and CDR2 SVGAGI. The CDR3 is made up of 12 amino acids. CDR3 sequence reads: CAGSGISNEQFF. In nucleotides, the CDR3 is TGTGCCGGTAGCGGGATAAGTAATGAGCAGTTCTTC.

This clone has a single count. The V call is TRBV28, the J call TRBJ1-5; 9 bases match TRBD1. CDR1 MDHEN and CDR2 SYDVKM come from the germline V gene. The CDR3 contains 12 residues. Unmatched junction bases numbered 7, after V lost 10 bases and J lost 9 bases. The CDR3 DNA reads TGTGCCACGGGACAGGGAAAAGGGCCCCAGCATTTT. It yields the protein CATGQGKGPQHF.

The chain employs TRBV6-6 and TRBJ1-2; D unclear. V lost 0 bases and J 0 bases, leaving 8 bases between the germline ends. CDR1 is MNHNY, CDR2 SVGAGI, per germline (reference sequence). The CDR3 totals 15 residues. CDR3 nucleotides: TGTGCCAGCAGTTACTCGCAGAATACTAACTATGGCTACACCTTC. Encoded protein: CASSYSQNTNYGYTF.

The rearrangement joins TRBV29-1 to TRBJ2-7; D possibly corresponds to TRBD2 (6 bases). The V and J ends lost 4 bases and 5 bases respectively, with 18 bases between them. This CDR3 comprises 14 residues. Germline assignment: CDR1 SQVTM and CDR2 ANQGSEA. The chain's CDR3 is CSVGTPGASHEQYF. The CDR3 DNA reads as TGCAGCGTTGGTACGCCGGGAGCCTCTCACGAGCAGTACTTC.

This rearrangement joins TRBV2 to TRBJ2-5, with 9 bases fitting TRBD2. Looked up from germline, CDR1 is SNHLY and CDR2 is FYNNEI. The length of the CDR3 is 14 residues. The V gene end was trimmed by 5 bases and the J gene end by 5 bases; junction bases not matched to a gene: 6. DNA of the CDR3: TGTGCCAGCAGTAATAGCGGGAGTGTTGAGACCCAGTACTTC. Encoded protein: CASSNSGSVETQYF. The full variable domain, its missing parts supplied by reference TRBV2 and TRBJ2-5, is EPEVTQTPSHQVTQMGQEVILRCVPISNHLYFYWYRQILGQKVEFLVSFYNNEISEKSEIFDDQFSVERPDGSNFTLKIRSTKLEDSAMYFCASSNSGSVETQYFGPGTRLLVL.

The rearrangement joins TRBV28 to TRBJ2-3; 10 nucleotides align to TRBD1. The ends lost 5 bases at V and 4 bases at J; junction bases unmatched: 6. This CDR3 has 15 amino acids. From germline, CDR1 is MDHEN and CDR2 SYDVKM. This CDR3 is CASSASGTGADTQYF. The CDR3 DNA reads TGTGCCAGCAGTGCCTCCGGGACAGGGGCAGATACGCAGTATTTT.

The J gene is TRBJ2-1, the V gene TRBV7-9; 14 bases fit TRBD2. Germline CDR1 and CDR2: SEHNR and FQNEAQ (reference sequence). The CDR3 spans 17 residues. V gave up 5 bases and J gave up 9 bases; unmatched junction bases: 12. The CDR3 DNA reads as TGTGCCAGCAGCACCGAGACGGGACTAGCGGGAGAGTTTGAGCAGTTCTTC. Amino acids: CASSTETGLAGEFEQFF.

This chain links TRBV19 with TRBJ1-5; perhaps TRBD1 as D (5 bases). CDR1 and CDR2 (germline): LNHDA, SQIVND (reference sequence). The CDR3 runs to 15 residues. V was shortened by 6 bases and J by 3 bases, with 15 bases between the two germline ends. The CDR3 region is CASRSEAGNNQPQHF. DNA of the CDR3: TGTGCCAGTAGATCTGAGGCAGGGAACAATCAGCCCCAGCATTTT.

The rearrangement links TRBV6-4 to TRBJ2-3; 12 bases agree with TRBD1. Germline trimming cut 3 bases from V and 7 bases from J; bases unmatched to any gene: 8. The germline CDR1 and CDR2 sequences are MRHNA and SNTAGT. This CDR3 has 16 residues. The CDR3 DNA reads TGTGCCAGCAGTGAAAACCCGGGACAGGGGGCAAATACGCAGTATTTT. Translation: CASSENPGQGANTQYF.

The rearrangement uses TRBV5-1 and TRBJ1-2, with 9 bases lining up with TRBD1. The CDR3 sequence is 16 residues long. V gave up 4 bases and J gave up 6 bases; unmatched junction bases: 13. Germline V lookup: CDR1 SGHRS, CDR2 YFSETQ. For the CDR3, the DNA is TGCGCCAGCAGCCCAACCCCGGACAGGGGTGCCAATGGCTACACCTTC. Its protein is CASSPTPDRGANGYTF. Supplemented by reference TRBV5-1 and TRBJ1-2, the full variable domain reads KAGVTQTPRYLIKTRGQQVTLSCSPISGHRSVSWYQQTPGQGLQFLFEYFSETQRNKGNFPGRFSGRQFSNSRSEMNVSTLELGDSALYLCASSPTPDRGANGYTFGSGTRLTVV.

The chain combines TRBV19 with TRBJ2-1; no clear D gene. Germline-derived CDR1 and CDR2 are LNHDA and SQIVND (reference sequence). The CDR3 consists of 11 residues. Trimming shortened V by 8 bases and J by 6 bases, and 8 bases separated the two germline ends. CDR3: CASFTGNEQFF. CDR3 sequence (DNA): TGTGCCAGTTTTACCGGCAATGAGCAGTTCTTC. Drawing the rest from reference TRBV19 and TRBJ2-1, the complete variable domain is DGGITQSPKYLFRKEGQNVTLSCEQNLNHDAMYWYRQDPGQGLRLIYYSQIVNDFQKGDIAEGYSVSREKKESFPLTVTSAQKNPTAFYLCASFTGNEQFFGPGTRLTVL.

CDR3 in DNA: TGTGCCAGCAGTACCCCCCGGGATGCTAATGAAAAACTGTTTTTT. Its protein product is CASSTPRDANEKLFF. This chain joins TRBV27 and TRBJ1-4; D not resolved. Germline V gene lookup returns CDR1 MNHEY and CDR2 SMNVEV (reference sequence). V was cut by 5 bases and J by 3 bases, with 13 bases left in between. CDR3 size: 15 residues.

The chain uses TRBV27 and TRBJ2-1, with 9 bases identical to TRBD1. The CDR3 is 15 amino acids. J lost 3 bases, V lost 5 bases, and 5 bases had no gene match. In germline, CDR1 is MNHEY, CDR2 SMNVEV (reference sequence). CDR3 nucleotides: TGTGCCAGCAGTCCCACGGACAGGGGCTACAATGAGCAGTTCTTC. The encoded protein is CASSPTDRGYNEQFF.

The chain recombines TRBV6-5 with TRBJ2-3; TRBD2 is a possible D gene (6 bases). CDR3 length: 14 residues. Germline-derived CDR1 and CDR2 are MNHEY and SVGAGI. V lost 4 bases, J lost 6 bases, and 14 bases lay in between. The DNA for the CDR3 is TGTGCCAGCAGTTTCTCGGGACTGGGGGATACGCAGTATTTT. Amino acid sequence: CASSFSGLGDTQYF.

This chain uses TRBV6-5 with TRBJ2-1, with 7 positions matching TRBD1. J lost 2 bases, V lost 6 bases, and 7 bases had no gene match. This CDR3 spans 15 amino acids. Germline CDR1 MNHEY, CDR2 SVGAGI. CDR3 amino acids: CASRPEQGPYNEQFF. The CDR3 DNA sequence: TGTGCCAGCAGGCCAGAACAGGGGCCCTACAATGAGCAGTTCTTC.

The chain couples TRBV21-1 to TRBJ1-1; the table assigns TRBD1, which was not confirmed against the DNA. TRBV21-1 is a documented pseudogene. The CDR3 covers 15 residues. The CDR3: CASSYRDRGNTEAFF. In nucleotides, the CDR3 is TGTGCCAGCAGCTACCGGGACAGGGGAAACACTGAAGCTTTCTTT.

The V call is TRBV7-9, the J call TRBJ1-2; no clear D gene. The CDR3 extends over 14 amino acids. V shed 7 bases and J shed 4 bases, with 16 bases lying between them. Germline lookup yields CDR1 SEHNR and CDR2 FQNEAQ (reference sequence). Here the CDR3 DNA reads TGTGCCAGCACCCCGAAATCAGGTGGCTATGGCTACACCTTC. Residues: CASTPKSGGYGYTF. Full variable domain (outside the CDR3, taken from reference TRBV7-9 and TRBJ1-2): DTGVSQNPRHKITKRGQNVTFRCDPISEHNRLYWYRQTLGQGPEFLTYFQNEAQLEKSRLLSDRFSAERPKGSFSTLEIQRTEQGDSAMYLCASTPKSGGYGYTFGSGTRLTVV.

The chain is built from TRBV2 and TRBJ2-3, with 14 bases aligning to TRBD2. The CDR3 runs 17 residues. Germline V lookup: CDR1 SNHLY, CDR2 FYNNEI. With V trimmed by 5 bases and J by 2 bases, 6 bases remained unmatched. CDR3 residues: CASSRLAGGVNTDTQYF. CDR3 bases: TGTGCCAGCAGTCGACTAGCGGGAGGGGTTAACACAGATACGCAGTATTTT.

V gene TRBV28 combines with J gene TRBJ2-7; the D gene is possibly TRBD2 (6 bases). The CDR3 is made up of 12 amino acids. Germline lookup yields CDR1 MDHEN and CDR2 SYDVKM. V was shortened by 8 bases and J by 0 bases, with 8 bases between the two germline ends. DNA of the CDR3: TGTGCCAGCGGGAGGAGCTCCTACGAGCAGTACTTC. Translated, it gives CASGRSSYEQYF.

This rearrangement joins TRBV5-1 to TRBJ2-1, with TRBD2 matching 7 bases. The V segment lost 2 bases and the J segment 5 bases; nucleotides outside the gene matches: 4. Per the germline V gene, CDR1 is SGHRS and CDR2 is YFSETQ. The CDR3 consists of 14 residues. The CDR3 DNA reads TGCGCCAGCAGCTTTCTAGCGGTTAACAATGAGCAGTTCTTC. As protein: CASSFLAVNNEQFF.

This chain uses TRBV19 with TRBJ2-1; D may be TRBD2 (5 bases). Germline CDR1 and CDR2: LNHDA and SQIVND (reference sequence). V lost 7 bases and J 7 bases, leaving 8 bases between the germline ends. The CDR3 is 11 amino acids. The chain's CDR3 is CASNTGNEQFF. The CDR3 nucleotides are TGTGCCAGTAATACGGGGAATGAGCAGTTCTTC.

The DNA for the CDR3 is TGCGCCAGCCAGCAGGGTTGGTCTTCTGGAAACACCATATATTTT. This codes for CASQQGWSSGNTIYF. The chain combines TRBV4-1 with TRBJ1-3; TRBD1 might be the D (5 bases). Germline V lookup: CDR1 MGHRA, CDR2 YSYEKL. V gave up 8 bases and J gave up 1 base, with 15 bases separating them. CDR3 size: 15 residues.

This clone occurred once. This chain joins TRBV5-1 and TRBJ2-1; tentatively, D is TRBD2 (6 bases). This CDR3 contains 15 residues. Germline values: CDR1 SGHRS, CDR2 YFSETQ. V was pared by 5 bases and J by 0 bases, with 12 bases between. CDR3 region: CASSLAESSYNEQFF. CDR3 nucleotide sequence: TGCGCCAGCAGTTTAGCGGAGAGCTCCTACAATGAGCAGTTCTTC.

The J gene is TRBJ2-2, the V gene TRBV6-2 or TRBV6-3; 10 bases match TRBD2. Germline V gene sequence: CDR1 MNHEY, CDR2 SVGEGT. V gave up 4 bases and J gave up 4 bases; unmatched junction bases: 6. The CDR3 extends over 16 amino acids. As DNA, the CDR3 is TGTGCCAGCAGTTCCCTAGCGGGAGTTGGCACCGGGGAGCTGTTTTTT. It specifies CASSSLAGVGTGELFF.

CDR3 protein: CASSLRREGPYEQYF. The CDR3 region has the DNA TGTGCCAGCAGCTTAAGGCGGGAGGGCCCCTACGAGCAGTACTTC. This sequence joins TRBV7-6 and TRBJ2-7, with 9 positions matching TRBD2. The V and J ends lost 2 bases and 2 bases, in that order; junction bases with no gene match: 4. Germline V gene sequence: CDR1 SGHVS, CDR2 FNYEAQ. This CDR3 has 15 residues.